Each of the 27 T cell receptor beta chains below was sequenced from the same sample in a study of OX40 agonist ivuxolimab in advanced cancers. Generated by immunoSEQ multiplex PCR, the TCRdb table keeps only in-frame clones and is missing some. The profile shows about 53,000 clones, 84% of them singletons. Specimen: CD4+ or CD8+ T cells sorted from blood, collected in a trial of the OX40 agonist ivuxolimab. These receptors all stem from an adult with an advanced solid tumor such as melanoma, head and neck, liver or kidney cancer.

This chain connects TRBV2 to TRBJ1-4; 7 bases fit TRBD1. Germline V lookup: CDR1 SNHLY, CDR2 FYNNEI. The V and J ends lost 6 bases and 4 bases, in that order; junction bases with no gene match: 2. The CDR3 has 13 residues. The CDR3 loop reads CASSRDSNEKLFF. CDR3 sequence (DNA): TGTGCCAGCAGCCGGGACAGTAATGAAAAACTGTTTTTT.

The sample holds one count of this clone. The chain uses TRBV10-2 and TRBJ2-7; D is perhaps TRBD2 (5 bases). This CDR3 has 12 residues. Germline assignment: CDR1 WSHSY and CDR2 SAAADI. With 10 bases removed from V and 3 bases from J, the gap between germline ends came to 13 bases. DNA of the CDR3: TGCGCCACTTGGACCCGGGGCTACGAGCAGTACTTC. This gives the protein CATWTRGYEQYF.

This clone was seen once. This chain connects TRBV5-1 to TRBJ2-2, with TRBD1 matching over 11 bases. V lost 4 bases and J lost 2; bases outside the gene matches: 4. Germline lookup yields CDR1 SGHRS and CDR2 YFSETQ. The CDR3 loop spans 16 amino acids. The CDR3 region is CASSVGQGGNTGELFF. The CDR3 nucleotides are TGCGCCAGCAGCGTGGGACAGGGGGGAAACACCGGGGAGCTGTTTTTT.

J is TRBJ2-3 and V is TRBV5-5, with D possibly being TRBD1 or TRBD2 (5 bases each). This CDR3 has 14 amino acids. Germline lookup yields CDR1 SGHKS and CDR2 YYEKEE (reference sequence). The V gene lost 0 bases and the J gene lost 1 base, with 6 bases spanning the gap. CDR3 in DNA: TGTGCCAGCAGCTTGGGAGGGGGCACAGATACGCAGTATTTT. Translation: CASSLGGGTDTQYF.

The table lists this clone with a count of one. The chain carries TRBV12-2 and TRBJ1-1. TRBV12-2 is a known pseudogene. This CDR3 contains 14 residues. The CDR3 coding sequence is TGTGCAAGTCGCTTAGCGGCGGGTTGGACTGAAGCTTTCTTT. It yields the protein CASRLAAGWTEAFF.

This clone was found once. The J gene is TRBJ1-2, the V gene TRBV10-3; 9 bases line up with TRBD1. CDR1 ENHRY and CDR2 SYGVKD come from the germline V gene. The trim removed 4 bases at V and 7 bases at J, leaving 1 base unmatched. This CDR3 region has 12 residues. The CDR3 DNA follows: TGTGCCATCAGTGGGGACAGGGCTGGCTACACCTTC. Protein sequence: CAISGDRAGYTF.

In this sample, this clone turned up once. The chain employs TRBV5-1 and TRBJ2-1; 7 bases match TRBD2. V was clipped by 4 bases and J by 2 bases; unmatched bases: 9. The length of the CDR3 is 16 residues. In germline, CDR1 is SGHRS, CDR2 YFSETQ. The CDR3 spells CASSPDGGRAYNEQFF. The CDR3 DNA reads TGCGCCAGCAGCCCGGATGGGGGGAGGGCCTACAATGAGCAGTTCTTC.

V usage is TRBV27 and J usage is TRBJ1-5; D ambiguous. From germline, CDR1 is MNHEY and CDR2 SMNVEV (reference sequence). CDR3 size: 16 residues. Trimming took 7 bases from V and 4 from J, leaving 20 bases between them. The chain's CDR3 is CASMRFGSKENQPQHF. CDR3 bases: TGTGCCAGCATGAGGTTTGGCAGCAAGGAGAATCAGCCCCAGCATTTT.

The rearrangement links TRBV4-1 to TRBJ1-1; D unresolved. The CDR3 has 17 residues. V gave up 4 bases and J gave up 1 base, with 19 bases separating them. Germline V gene data show CDR1 as MGHRA and CDR2 as YSYEKL. CDR3 DNA: TGCGCCAGCAGCCCCCCCTGGCGAGGGAACAGGAACACTGAAGCTTTCTTT. It encodes CASSPPWRGNRNTEAFF.

This chain joins TRBV2 and TRBJ2-5, with 13 bases lining up with TRBD2. Per the germline V gene, CDR1 is SNHLY and CDR2 is FYNNEI. Losses at the gene ends were 4 bases for V and 5 bases for J; bases not matched to a gene: 7. The CDR3 spans 16 residues. CDR3 in amino acids: CASSVRLAGGGETQYF. In DNA, the CDR3 is TGTGCCAGCAGTGTCCGACTAGCGGGAGGAGGTGAGACCCAGTACTTC.

The chain employs TRBV6-1 and TRBJ2-5, with 10 nucleotides matching TRBD1. The assigned J gene may be wrong: the sequence end matches TRBJ2-7 better. Per the germline V gene, CDR1 is MNHNS and CDR2 is SASEGT. The CDR3 totals 15 residues. The chain's CDR3 is CASSRTDRGPYEQYF. For the CDR3, the DNA is TGTGCCAGCAGCCGTACCGACAGGGGGCCCTACGAGCAGTACTTC.

The V call is TRBV30, the J call TRBJ1-2; D might be TRBD1 (5 bases). This CDR3 is 13 amino acids long. V lost 5 bases to trimming and J lost 4 bases, with 14 bases between them. Germline CDR1 reads GTSNPN; CDR2 reads SVGIG (reference sequence). CDR3 loop: CAWSRDRPYGYTF. The CDR3 DNA is TGTGCCTGGTCCCGGGACCGACCCTATGGCTACACCTTC.

The V and J genes are TRBV11-3 and TRBJ2-7; D call uncertain. CDR1 and CDR2 from the germline V gene are SGHNT and YENEEA. V dropped 2 bases and J dropped 2 bases, with 16 bases sitting between them. This CDR3 is 16 amino acids long. CDR3 loop: CASSLRKTVGAYEQYF. The CDR3 nucleotides are TGTGCCAGCAGCTTAAGAAAGACCGTAGGCGCCTACGAGCAGTACTTC.

The chain carries TRBV11-2 and TRBJ2-1, with 9 nucleotides matching TRBD2. Germline CDR1 is SGHAT and CDR2 is FQNNGV. This CDR3 contains 15 residues. The J segment lost 5 bases and the V segment lost 5 bases, leaving 7 bases of the junction unmatched. CDR3 in amino acids: CASSPRTSVNNEQFF. DNA for the CDR3: TGTGCCAGCAGCCCCAGGACTAGCGTAAACAATGAGCAGTTCTTC.

This clone is categorized as medium-sized. The chain links TRBV10-3 to TRBJ1-5, with no clear D. This CDR3 has 14 amino acids. Germline values: CDR1 ENHRY, CDR2 SYGVKD. Trimming removed 2 bases from V and 7 bases from J, with 12 bases in between. The CDR3 DNA follows: TGTGCCATCAGTGAGGCGGCGTCCCGACAGCCCCAGCATTTT. Translated, it gives CAISEAASRQPQHF.

This clone occurred many times. The chain employs TRBV14 and TRBJ2-1; 9 positions agree with TRBD2. CDR1 is SGHDN and CDR2 is FVKESK in the germline V gene. This CDR3 region has 20 residues. J gave up 0 bases and V 4 bases, and 16 bases lay outside the gene matches. CDR3 coding DNA: TGTGCCAGCAGCCCAATAGCGGGAGTCTTTTTGGGGAGCTCCTACAATGAGCAGTTCTTC. Protein: CASSPIAGVFLGSSYNEQFF.

The J gene is TRBJ2-5, the V gene TRBV12-2; the D segment call TRBD2 is taken from the table without a DNA check. TRBV12-2 is a documented pseudogene. The length of the CDR3 is 16 residues. This chain's CDR3 is CASRLSRLAGVETQYF. The CDR3 nucleotides are TGTGCAAGTCGCTTATCAAGACTAGCGGGAGTCGAGACCCAGTACTTC.

The chain recombines TRBV6-1 with TRBJ2-3, with 8 bases that match TRBD1. Losses at the gene ends were 3 bases for V and 0 bases for J; bases not matched to a gene: 5. This CDR3 is 16 amino acids long. Germline V gives CDR1 MNHNS, CDR2 SASEGT. This CDR3 reads CASSDWTGRSTDTQYF. The CDR3 nucleotides read TGTGCCAGCAGTGATTGGACAGGGCGTAGCACAGATACGCAGTATTTT.

The chain joins TRBV6-5 to TRBJ1-2; TRBD1 aligns across 8 bases. With V trimmed by 6 bases and J by 5 bases, 8 bases remained unmatched. Germline V gene lookup returns CDR1 MNHEY and CDR2 SVGAGI. CDR3 length equals 14 residues. The CDR3 DNA sequence: TGTGCCAGCAGCCCGGGACAGGCGATGTATGGCTACACCTTC. Residues: CASSPGQAMYGYTF.

The chain uses TRBV5-8 and TRBJ2-3; 11 bases match TRBD2. The trim removed 5 bases at V and 4 bases at J, leaving 6 bases unmatched. Germline V lookup: CDR1 SGHTS, CDR2 YDEGEE. The CDR3 length is 15 residues. In DNA form, the CDR3 reads TGTGCCAGCAGACGATCTAGCGGGAGGTCAGATACGCAGTATTTT. It codes for CASRRSSGRSDTQYF.

The chain carries TRBV15 and TRBJ2-5; D not certain. CDR1 LNHNV and CDR2 YYDKDF come from the germline V gene (reference sequence). The CDR3 is made up of 15 amino acids. Trimming stripped 1 base from V and 1 base from J, with 10 bases between. The CDR3 nucleotides read TGTGCCACCAGCAGAGCCCAGGCCACCCAAGAGACCCAGTACTTC. Amino acid sequence: CATSRAQATQETQYF.

V gene TRBV11-2 combines with J gene TRBJ2-7; D remains ambiguous. Between the trimmed V and J ends, which lost 4 bases and 2 bases, there was a span of 18 bases. CDR3 size: 16 residues. Germline V gives CDR1 SGHAT, CDR2 FQNNGV. In nucleotides, the CDR3 is TGTGCCAGCAGCTCCCGGTATGACCCTGGCACCTACGAGCAGTACTTC. This translates into CASSSRYDPGTYEQYF.

The gene calls are TRBV18 and TRBJ1-4; D uncertain. Trimming removed 4 bases from V and 0 bases from J, with 12 bases in between. The CDR3 runs to 16 residues. The germline CDR1 and CDR2 sequences are KGHSH and LQKENI. CDR3 sequence reads: CASSLLESATNEKLFF. CDR3 DNA sequence: TGTGCCAGCTCACTACTTGAGAGTGCAACTAATGAAAAACTGTTTTTT.

The V gene is TRBV19, the J gene TRBJ2-7; 7 bases fit TRBD1. This CDR3 region has 16 residues. The germline V gene has CDR1 LNHDA and CDR2 SQIVND (reference sequence). Trimming removed 6 bases from V and 1 base from J; junction bases left unmatched: 12. CDR3 DNA: TGTGCCAGTAGCCTACAGACGGGACAGCTATCCTACGAGCAGTACTTC. Translated, it gives CASSLQTGQLSYEQYF.

The CDR3 DNA sequence: TGTGCCTGGAAGAGGCACCCCACCTACGAGCAGTACTTC. Protein sequence: CAWKRHPTYEQYF. V and J are TRBV30 and TRBJ2-7; D is ambiguous. Germline-derived CDR1 and CDR2 are GTSNPN and SVGIG (reference sequence). The CDR3 consists of 13 residues. V was clipped by 4 bases and J by 2 bases, with 12 bases between them.

This clone occurred a few times. The gene calls are TRBV9 and TRBJ2-4; a weak D match, TRBD1 (5 bases). Germline CDR1 and CDR2: SGDLS and YYNGEE. CDR3 length: 15 residues. V gave up 0 bases and J gave up 2 bases, with 9 bases separating them. CDR3 sequence reads: CASSVGGNSKNIQYF. The CDR3 DNA follows: TGTGCCAGCAGCGTAGGGGGCAACTCCAAAAACATTCAGTACTTC.

J is TRBJ1-2 and V is TRBV7-8; D may be TRBD1 (5 bases). With 2 bases removed from V and 3 bases from J, the gap between germline ends came to 10 bases. The CDR3 length is 14 residues. Germline V gene sequence: CDR1 SGHVS, CDR2 FQNEAQ. CDR3 in amino acids: CASSLSPGHYGYTF. CDR3 nucleotides: TGTGCCAGCAGCTTAAGCCCAGGGCACTATGGCTACACCTTC.